This T cell receptor (beta chain) was sequenced in a study of T-cell memory formation after mild COVID-19. Overall study findings and caveats: CM and EM subsets held most contracting CD4+ clones; EMRA held CD8+ ones.

V lost 0 bases and J lost 4, with 9 bases in between. This CDR3 contains 14 residues. Germline V gene data show CDR1 as MNHNY and CDR2 as SVGAGI (reference sequence). TCRdb analysed the 5' RACE reads with MiXCR anew, one entry per CDR3 protein. The sample carries approximately 180,000 distinct CDR3 sequences, 16% recorded once. On this clonotype: The target antigen is unknown.

The chain recombines TRBV6-6 with TRBJ1-1; D unclear. The sequenced sample was PBMCs or a T cell subset sorted from them (not recorded which). This receptor was taken from an adult woman who had mild COVID-19 (a few samples of this study predate the infection). Cell type and time point are not known. As DNA, the CDR3 is TGTGCCAGCAGTTACTCGGAGGGATTCACTGAAGCTTTCTTT. This codes for CASSYSEGFTEAFF.